Presented here are 30 T cell receptor beta chains from one specimen sequenced in a study of blood T cell repertoires in COVID-19 (TCRdb year 2020). The library was prepared using the immunoSEQ multiplex PCR assay. TCRdb retrieved this table from immuneACCESS and kept in-frame rearrangements only. Not all clones are present; in checked studies, unresolved V genes account for under half, and no reason is known for the remainder. This sample comprises fewer than 70,000 clones, over 60% of them detected only once. 15% to 25% of the sample lies in the top ten. Sequencing was carried out using peripheral blood. Receptors originate from a man in his thirties or forties with COVID-19, enrolled during active disease.

V usage is TRBV5-1 and J usage is TRBJ2-2, with D possibly being TRBD2 (6 bases). This CDR3 has 15 amino acids. Per germline, CDR1 SGHRS and CDR2 YFSETQ. Trimming cost V 2 bases and J 6 bases, with 14 bases left between them. CDR3 nucleotides: TGCGCCAGCAGCTTAGACCCCCGGAGGGCCGGGGAGCTGTTTTTT. Translating it yields CASSLDPRRAGELFF. The full variable domain, completed using reference TRBV5-1 and TRBJ2-2, is KAGVTQTPRYLIKTRGQQVTLSCSPISGHRSVSWYQQTPGQGLQFLFEYFSETQRNKGNFPGRFSGRQFSNSRSEMNVSTLELGDSALYLCASSLDPRRAGELFFGEGSRLTVL.

The chain employs TRBV18 and TRBJ1-1; TRBD1 aligns across 7 bases. The CDR3 runs 15 residues. Germline values: CDR1 KGHSH, CDR2 LQKENI. J lost 7 bases, V lost 0 bases, and 8 bases had no gene match. As DNA, the CDR3 is TGTGCCAGCTCACCACCGGCAGGGGGGCATGGTGAAGCTTTCTTT. Protein product: CASSPPAGGHGEAFF.

This clone has more than one count but fewer than ten. The rearrangement uses TRBV4-1 and TRBJ1-5; D uncertain. V dropped 0 bases and J dropped 5 bases, with 11 bases sitting between them. There are 15 residues in the CDR3. CDR1 is MGHRA, CDR2 YSYEKL, per germline. CDR3 DNA: TGCGCCAGCAGCCAAGAAGTGACCCTAGATCAGCCCCAGCATTTT. It codes for CASSQEVTLDQPQHF.

This chain connects TRBV10-3 to TRBJ1-4; the match to TRBD1 covers 9 bases. Germline loops: CDR1 ENHRY, CDR2 SYGVKD. This CDR3 contains 15 residues. With V trimmed by 3 bases and J by 3 bases, 2 bases remained unmatched. The DNA of the CDR3 is TGTGCCATCAGTGACCGGACAGGGGCTAATGAAAAACTGTTTTTT. It yields the protein CAISDRTGANEKLFF.

This clone has only a few counts. CDR3 sequence reads: CASSRGGVNTEAFF. As DNA, the CDR3 is TGTGCCAGCAGCCGGGGAGGGGTGAACACTGAAGCTTTCTTT. The gene calls are TRBV9 and TRBJ1-1, with a weak D call TRBD1 (5 bases). The germline V and J ends were trimmed by 4 bases and 0 bases, with 10 bases remaining between them. Germline CDR1 and CDR2: SGDLS and YYNGEE. The length of the CDR3 is 14 residues.

The chain couples TRBV2 to TRBJ2-7, with D perhaps matching TRBD2 (7 bases). This CDR3 has 13 residues. V lost 11 bases to trimming and J lost 2 bases, with 16 bases between them. Per germline, CDR1 SNHLY and CDR2 FYNNEI. The CDR3 loop reads CAGGAGPTYEQYF. The CDR3 DNA reads as TGTGCCGGGGGGGCCGGGCCCACCTACGAGCAGTACTTC.

The chain is built from TRBV28 and TRBJ2-3, with D hard to call. The germline gives CDR1 MDHEN, CDR2 SYDVKM. Trimming stripped 2 bases from V and 3 bases from J, with 15 bases between. The CDR3 contains 16 residues. The chain's CDR3 is CASSLGWARETDTQYF. The CDR3 nucleotides read TGTGCCAGCAGTTTAGGGTGGGCCAGAGAAACAGATACGCAGTATTTT. Combining the CDR3 with reference TRBV28 and TRBJ2-3 gives the whole variable domain DVKVTQSSRYLVKRTGEKVFLECVQDMDHENMFWYRQDPGLGLRLIYFSYDVKMKEKGDIPEGYSVSREKKERFSLILESASTNQTSMYLCASSLGWARETDTQYFGPGTRLTVL.

V and J are TRBV7-2 and TRBJ1-6; a possible D gene is TRBD1 (5 bases). CDR1 and CDR2 from the germline V gene are SGHTA and FQGNSA. Trimming took 8 bases from V and 5 from J, leaving 16 bases between them. The CDR3 is 15 amino acids. The CDR3 sequence is CASSPGGVNNSPLHF. CDR3 coding DNA: TGTGCCAGCTCTCCCGGGGGGGTCAATAATTCACCCCTCCACTTT.

The chain carries TRBV12-5 and TRBJ2-1; tentatively, D is TRBD2 (7 bases). The CDR3 runs to 15 residues. V lost 2 bases and J lost 7, with 15 bases in between. Germline V gives CDR1 LGHNT, CDR2 FRNRAP. CDR3 sequence reads: CASGLLNREGNEQFF. The CDR3 region has the DNA TGTGCTAGTGGTTTGTTAAACAGGGAGGGGAATGAGCAGTTCTTC.

V usage is TRBV6-5 and J usage is TRBJ1-2; 8 bases map to TRBD1. V lost 4 bases and J lost 5; bases outside the gene matches: 9. This CDR3 is 15 amino acids long. Germline V gene data show CDR1 as MNHEY and CDR2 as SVGAGI. CDR3 nucleotide sequence: TGTGCCAGCAGTTCGGTCAGGGGGCTTGGGTATGGCTACACCTTC. This codes for CASSSVRGLGYGYTF.

The chain couples TRBV2 to TRBJ2-5; no reliable D call. Between the trimmed V and J ends, which lost 7 bases and 2 bases, there was a span of 14 bases. CDR1 SNHLY and CDR2 FYNNEI come from the germline V gene. CDR3 size: 14 residues. The CDR3 loop is CASTLRVLQETQYF. DNA for the CDR3: TGTGCCAGCACCCTGAGAGTGCTGCAAGAGACCCAGTACTTC.

This clone was found a few times. V gene TRBV5-1 combines with J gene TRBJ1-1; TRBD1 agrees at 8 bases. This CDR3 has 14 residues. V lost 4 bases and J lost 5; bases outside the gene matches: 7. In germline, CDR1 is SGHRS, CDR2 YFSETQ. As DNA, the CDR3 is TGCGCCAGCAGCAACGGACAGGGTTTTACTGAAGCTTTCTTT. The encoded protein is CASSNGQGFTEAFF.

This chain uses TRBV10-3 with TRBJ1-3; maybe TRBD1 (5 bases). The CDR3 runs 15 residues. The germline CDR1 and CDR2 sequences are ENHRY and SYGVKD. Trimming removed 6 bases from V and 0 bases from J, with 12 bases in between. Written as DNA, the CDR3 is TGTGCCATCAGGGAGACAGTGAGCTCTGGAAACACCATATATTTT. This translates into CAIRETVSSGNTIYF.

The genes are TRBV27 and TRBJ2-5; D ambiguous. Trimming took 3 bases from V and 4 from J, leaving 6 bases between them. Per germline, CDR1 MNHEY and CDR2 SMNVEV (reference sequence). This CDR3 has 12 residues. CDR3 coding DNA: TGTGCCAGCAGTTTCTTCGGAGAGACCCAGTACTTC. Protein sequence: CASSFFGETQYF.

This chain connects TRBV28 to TRBJ2-7; D gene ambiguous. V lost 2 bases, J lost 0 bases, and 8 bases lay in between. There are 14 residues in the CDR3. Germline lookup yields CDR1 MDHEN and CDR2 SYDVKM. The CDR3 coding sequence is TGTGCCAGCAGTTTAGGGCAGGCCTCCTACGAGCAGTACTTC. Protein product: CASSLGQASYEQYF. Looking up the rest from reference TRBV28 and TRBJ2-7 gives the full variable domain: DVKVTQSSRYLVKRTGEKVFLECVQDMDHENMFWYRQDPGLGLRLIYFSYDVKMKEKGDIPEGYSVSREKKERFSLILESASTNQTSMYLCASSLGQASYEQYFGPGTRLTVT.

The genes are TRBV27 and TRBJ1-1, with unresolved D. Trimming took off 2 bases at V and 2 bases at J, with 12 bases between the two ends. Germline assignment: CDR1 MNHEY and CDR2 SMNVEV (reference sequence). This CDR3 has 15 residues. This CDR3 is CASSLQERLNTEAFF. CDR3 sequence (DNA): TGTGCCAGCAGTTTACAGGAGAGACTAAACACTGAAGCTTTCTTT.

The chain uses TRBV29-1 and TRBJ2-5; no clear D. The CDR3 is 14 amino acids. Germline values: CDR1 SQVTM, CDR2 ANQGSEA. V lost 2 bases and J lost 4, with 14 bases in between. The CDR3 region has the DNA TGCAGCGTTGAAAAGGCCGACTTTGGAGAGACCCAGTACTTC. This encodes CSVEKADFGETQYF.

This clone has only a few counts. This sequence joins TRBV5-1 and TRBJ2-7, with D possibly being TRBD1 (5 bases). Germline V gives CDR1 SGHRS, CDR2 YFSETQ. The V gene lost 0 bases and the J gene lost 6 bases, with 19 bases spanning the gap. This CDR3 comprises 16 residues. As DNA, the CDR3 is TGCGCCAGCAGCTTGGGGTCCAGGGCCCTTGGGATCGAGCAGTACTTC. This sequence encodes CASSLGSRALGIEQYF.

The V call is TRBV4-1, the J call TRBJ1-2; D call uncertain. Between the trimmed V and J ends, which lost 4 bases and 6 bases, there was a span of 12 bases. This CDR3 is 13 amino acids long. CDR1 is MGHRA and CDR2 is YSYEKL in the germline V gene. This CDR3 reads CASSLRLEDGYTF. DNA of the CDR3: TGCGCCAGCAGCCTTCGCCTTGAGGATGGCTACACCTTC.

The rearrangement uses TRBV6-5 and TRBJ2-1; no reliable D call. The CDR3 length is 15 residues. Germline CDR1 and CDR2: MNHEY and SVGAGI. Trimming cost V 6 bases and J 10 bases, with 22 bases left between them. CDR3 region: CASRHSAARIWEQFF. CDR3 bases: TGTGCCAGCAGACATTCCGCCGCGAGGATATGGGAGCAGTTCTTC.

CDR3 amino acids: CASSESPQGTYGYTF. Written as DNA, the CDR3 is TGTGCCAGCAGTGAAAGCCCTCAGGGGACCTATGGCTACACCTTC. The chain is built from TRBV6-1 and TRBJ1-2; possibly TRBD1 for D (6 bases). V was clipped by 2 bases and J by 4 bases, with 14 bases between them. CDR1 is MNHNS and CDR2 is SASEGT in the germline V gene. The CDR3 loop spans 15 amino acids.

This chain connects TRBV11-2 to TRBJ2-2; D ambiguous. Germline loops: CDR1 SGHAT, CDR2 FQNNGV. The CDR3 has 14 residues. Between the trimmed V and J ends, which lost 5 bases and 7 bases, there was a span of 14 bases. The CDR3 reads CASSPIRDGGELFF. Here the CDR3 DNA reads TGTGCCAGCAGCCCGATACGAGATGGCGGGGAGCTGTTTTTT.

This chain connects TRBV5-5 to TRBJ1-1; possible D gene TRBD1, 6 bases. Deletions cut 3 bases from V and 3 bases from J, with 6 bases between. This CDR3 has 12 residues. Germline CDR1 SGHKS, CDR2 YYEKEE (reference sequence). CDR3 coding DNA: TGTGCCAGCAGCTGGGGGCACACTGAAGCTTTCTTT. Its translation: CASSWGHTEAFF.

This sequence joins TRBV28 and TRBJ1-2; D is uncertain. V was cut by 5 bases and J by 8 bases, with 12 bases left in between. CDR3 length equals 12 residues. Germline loops: CDR1 MDHEN, CDR2 SYDVKM. DNA for the CDR3: TGTGCCAGCAGTGCGTCCTTCTTCGGCTACACCTTC. Its protein is CASSASFFGYTF.

V and J are TRBV30 and TRBJ2-3; 8 positions agree with TRBD2. CDR3 length equals 15 residues. Germline V gives CDR1 GTSNPN, CDR2 SVGIG (reference sequence). V shed 1 base and J 6 bases; nucleotides not matched to a gene: 9. CDR3 sequence reads: CAWSGLAGSRDTQYF. The CDR3 DNA sequence: TGTGCCTGGAGTGGGCTAGCGGGTTCAAGGGATACGCAGTATTTT.

The CDR3 DNA follows: TGTGCCAGCAGTTACAGGACGGGCAGGGGAACTGAAGCTTTCTTT. It specifies CASSYRTGRGTEAFF. The chain uses TRBV6-5 and TRBJ1-1; maybe TRBD1 (6 bases). CDR1 and CDR2 from the germline V gene are MNHEY and SVGAGI. The V end was cut by 2 bases, the J end by 5 bases, with 15 bases between. CDR3 length equals 15 residues.

The genes are TRBV4-2 and TRBJ2-1; 10 bases are shared with TRBD2. The germline CDR1 and CDR2 sequences are LGHNA and YNFKEQ. This CDR3 has 17 residues. V lost 0 bases and J lost 4; bases outside the gene matches: 6. CDR3 DNA sequence: TGTGCCAGCAGCCAAGATTACGGAGCGGGGGGGTACAATGAGCAGTTCTTC. Protein product: CASSQDYGAGGYNEQFF.

Notes on this clone: The junction differs from germline at one of its ends, possibly a read error. The rearrangement uses TRBV6-4 and TRBJ2-2, with D possibly being TRBD2 (5 bases). Germline V gives CDR1 MRHNA, CDR2 SNTAGT. The CDR3 extends over 14 amino acids. The CDR3 sequence: CASSDGLNTGELFF. Here the CDR3 DNA reads TGTGCCAGCAGTGACGGACTTAACACCGGGGAGCTATTTTTT.

This chain links TRBV11-3 with TRBJ1-5; 9 bases agree with TRBD1. V was pared by 3 bases and J by 5 bases, with 20 bases of the junction left unmatched. CDR1 SGHNT and CDR2 YENEEA come from the germline V gene. The CDR3 spans 20 residues. The CDR3 loop is CASSFRGTGPLRSGDQPQHF. The CDR3 nucleotides read TGTGCCAGCAGCTTTCGAGGGACAGGGCCCTTAAGGTCCGGAGATCAGCCCCAGCATTTT.

V usage is TRBV28 and J usage is TRBJ1-5; TRBD1 is a possible D gene (6 bases). Germline lookup yields CDR1 MDHEN and CDR2 SYDVKM. V was clipped by 5 bases and J by 4 bases, with 12 bases between them. The CDR3 loop spans 14 amino acids. CDR3 DNA: TGTGCCAGCAGTCCCGGGACACCTAATCAGCCCCAGCATTTT. Translated, it gives CASSPGTPNQPQHF.